This T cell receptor beta chain emerged from a study of identifying expanded T cells in peripheral blood. General observations from the study: Over approximately two and four weeks, about 15 and 19 clones changed, versus approximately 1.2 between replicates. Approximately two-week clone count variance significantly increased as total template count grew.

A word on this clone: The antigen is undetermined.

Clones were sequenced by immunoSEQ multiplex PCR, and TCRdb holds only the in-frame ones, with some missing. The sample carries 85,000 to 95,000 clones, about nine tenths recorded once. Collection occurred without any documented infections or immune events in donors. The germline V gene encodes CDR1 SEHNR and CDR2 FQNEAQ (reference sequence). The CDR3 has 15 amino acids. The trim removed 3 bases at V and 2 bases at J, leaving 7 bases unmatched. The chain recombines TRBV7-9 with TRBJ2-7, with 7 bases matching TRBD1. Sequences were obtained from blood. The TCR sequence derives from a person aged 18-70 years in good health. The CDR3 DNA reads TGTGCCAGCAGCTTCACGACCACAGGGGCCTACGAGCAGTACTTC. This translates into CASSFTTTGAYEQYF. The full variable domain, rest sourced from reference TRBV7-9 and TRBJ2-7, is DTGVSQNPRHKITKRGQNVTFRCDPISEHNRLYWYRQTLGQGPEFLTYFQNEAQLEKSRLLSDRFSAERPKGSFSTLEIQRTEQGDSAMYLCASSFTTTGAYEQYFGPGTRLTVT.